This T cell receptor beta chain was profiled in a study of radiation and T cells in renal cell carcinoma. Regarding treatment: treatment-naive control, cytoreductive nephrectomy. TCRdb's copy holds only in-frame clones and misses some; the assay was immunoSEQ multiplex PCR. The repertoire holds 14,000 to 15,000 clones, with 62% as singletons. This clonotype originated in a man aged 60 to 75 with renal cell carcinoma. Sequences were derived from tumor tissue, sampled from a patient whose treatment was nephrectomy without radiotherapy.

For the CDR3, the DNA is TGCGCCAGCAGCTTGGAAAGGACAGGGGGCTCCTACGAGCAGTACTTC. Translated: CASSLERTGGSYEQYF. The chain recombines TRBV5-1 with TRBJ2-7; 10 nucleotides match TRBD1. Trimming took 0 bases from V and 0 from J; bases not matched to a gene: 3. The length of the CDR3 is 16 residues. Looked up from germline, CDR1 is SGHRS and CDR2 is YFSETQ.